This TCR beta chain emerged from a study of vaccination effects on CD4 cells after COVID-19. Overall study: Samples that were drawn after vaccination came a median of 72 days after the second dose.

Data came from immunoSEQ multiplex PCR; TCRdb stores just in-frame clones and leaves some out. In the table there are more than 50,000 clones, under 80% of which are singletons. To note about this clone: Antigen unknown.

Points from the study as a whole: By a late point after vaccination, infection- and vaccine-induced clones had shrunk markedly through clonal contraction. The study enrolled few convalescent patients and sampled no early post-infection timepoints.

This CDR3 is built from 12 residues. The germline V gene encodes CDR1 MNHEY and CDR2 SVGEGT. V was clipped by 5 bases and J by 3 bases, with 8 bases between them. In the ViraFEST assay, antigen-specific CD4+ clonotypes were identified by expansion after peptide-pool stimulation. After less than 11 days in culture, the CD4+ T cells were isolated. Two doses of BNT162b2 or mRNA-1273 vaccine were administered to participants. Cells had half their medium changed to IL-2 medium on days 3 and 7. This clonotype was obtained from a human donor who received a COVID-19 vaccine. Sequencing used CD4+ T cells from PBMCs cultured with HCoV-OC43 spike peptides, obtained after COVID-19 vaccination. Stated subset: HCoV-OC43 spike overlapping peptide pool stimulation. V usage is TRBV6-2 or TRBV6-3 and J usage is TRBJ2-7; D is possibly TRBD2 (5 bases). In DNA form, the CDR3 reads TGTGCCAGCAGTATGGGAGTCTACGAGCAGTACGTC. It specifies CASSMGVYEQYV.